The T cell receptor beta chain described here comes from a study of cytomegalovirus exposure and HLA in healthy donors. Study-wide findings and caveats: Later work showed greater clonal expansion in HLA-associated TCR beta chains than in equally common others. Overall, under 200 TCR beta chains were annotated as cytomegalovirus-associated.

The PCR was carried out with 60 Vbeta primers and 13 Jbeta primers. Sequenced by immunoSEQ multiplex PCR; TCRdb stores in-frame clones only, minus some. The table shows over 150,000 clones, with 70% to 80% occurring only once. In the case of this clone: Its antigen is currently unknown.

CDR1 SGHTS and CDR2 YDEGEE come from the germline V gene. The CDR3 has 15 residues. V shed 0 bases and J shed 0 bases, with 7 bases lying between them. The sequenced material came from PBMCs. The clonotype was recovered from a young man in good health and CMV-seropositive. The chain uses TRBV5-8 and TRBJ1-5; D gene uncertain. CDR3 in amino acids: CASSLDRNSNQPQHF. In DNA form, the CDR3 reads TGTGCCAGCAGCTTGGACAGAAATAGCAATCAGCCCCAGCATTTT.